This TCR beta chain appears in the sequencing data of a study of T-cell reconstitution after alpha-beta-depleted transplantation in children. The library targeted TCRbeta and was prepared with unique molecular identifiers. TCRdb called the PCR reads again in MiXCR, with one record for every CDR3 protein. The sample carries hundreds of thousands of distinct CDR3 sequences, about 9.5% recorded once. Germline V gives CDR1 SEHNR, CDR2 FQNEAQ (reference sequence). The CDR3 totals 16 residues. The V and J ends lost 5 bases and 7 bases respectively, with 21 bases between them. V is TRBV7-9 and J is TRBJ1-3; D gene uncertain. The material was PBMCs from the stem cell graft donor, obtained from the stem cell graft. The TCR was taken from a human donor who donated a stem cell graft to a child with acute lymphoblastic leukemia. The chain's CDR3 is CASSASWTAMGNTIYF. The CDR3 DNA reads as TGTGCCAGCAGCGCGTCTTGGACGGCCATGGGGAACACCATATATTTT. Looking up the rest from reference TRBV7-9 and TRBJ1-3 gives the full variable domain: DTGVSQNPRHKITKRGQNVTFRCDPISEHNRLYWYRQTLGQGPEFLTYFQNEAQLEKSRLLSDRFSAERPKGSFSTLEIQRTEQGDSAMYLCASSASWTAMGNTIYFGEGSWLTVV.